Following are 15 T cell receptor beta chains from one sample sequenced in a study of cytomegalovirus exposure and HLA in healthy donors. PCR involved 60 Vbeta and 13 Jbeta primers. TCRdb's table, derived via immunoSEQ multiplex PCR, lists solely in-frame clones and lacks some. The table lists around 150,000 clones, 73% of them singletons. Material for sequencing was PBMCs. All receptors derive from a human donor in good health.

This sequence joins TRBV7-8 and TRBJ2-5; tentative D call: TRBD2 (5 bases). Per germline, CDR1 SGHVS and CDR2 FQNEAQ. This CDR3 contains 16 residues. V lost 5 bases and J 4 bases, leaving 20 bases between the germline ends. The CDR3 region has the DNA TGTGCCAGCAGCGATATCGCGACGGAGGTCGGAGAGACCCAGTACTTC. Protein product: CASSDIATEVGETQYF. Together with reference TRBV7-8 and TRBJ2-5, the CDR3 gives the full variable domain: GAGVSQSPRYKVAKRGQDVALRCDPISGHVSLFWYQQALGQGPEFLTYFQNEAQLDKSGLPSDRFFAERPEGSVSTLKIQRTQQEDSAVYLCASSDIATEVGETQYFGPGTRLLVL.

V gene TRBV7-9 combines with J gene TRBJ2-3, with a weak D call TRBD1 (7 bases). This CDR3 spans 15 amino acids. V lost 3 bases and J 4 bases, leaving 14 bases between the germline ends. The germline V gene has CDR1 SEHNR and CDR2 FQNEAQ (reference sequence). The CDR3 DNA reads as TGTGCCAGCAGCTTGACAGGGAGGTACTCAGATACGCAGTATTTT. Translating gives CASSLTGRYSDTQYF.

The rearrangement joins TRBV30 to TRBJ2-1; 10 nucleotides match TRBD2. CDR1 GTSNPN and CDR2 SVGIG come from the germline V gene (reference sequence). CDR3 length equals 13 residues. The junction had 4 bases not matched to a gene; V was cut back by 5 bases and J by 6 bases. As DNA, the CDR3 is TGTGCCTGGGCGGGACTAGCGACCAATGAGCAGTTCTTC. It yields the protein CAWAGLATNEQFF.

The chain uses TRBV7-8 and TRBJ1-2, with a tentative D call TRBD1 (6 bases). The CDR3 has 15 residues. With 4 bases removed from V and 5 bases from J, the gap between germline ends came to 17 bases. CDR1 is SGHVS and CDR2 is FQNEAQ in the germline V gene. The CDR3 loop is CASSSIQGAWYGYTF. In DNA form, the CDR3 reads TGTGCCAGCAGCTCGATACAGGGTGCGTGGTATGGCTACACCTTC.

The rearrangement uses TRBV5-5 and TRBJ2-3, with D hard to call. Trimming removed 1 base at V and 2 bases at J, with 5 bases between. Germline V CDR1 and CDR2: SGHKS, YYEKEE (reference sequence). The CDR3 is made up of 13 amino acids. CDR3 sequence reads: CASSLPYTDTQYF. CDR3 DNA: TGTGCCAGCAGCTTGCCCTACACAGATACGCAGTATTTT.

Only a few counts were recorded for this clone. The V gene is TRBV4-1, the J gene TRBJ2-1, with D maybe TRBD2 (7 bases). CDR3 length equals 12 residues. Germline CDR1 reads MGHRA; CDR2 reads YSYEKL. The V gene lost 6 bases and the J gene lost 10 bases, with 13 bases spanning the gap. The CDR3 DNA follows: TGCGCCAGCAGAGGGGGGGGTTGGGAGCAGTTCTTC. It specifies CASRGGGWEQFF.

The rearrangement links TRBV5-1 to TRBJ1-2; TRBD1 matches 7 bases. The V gene end was trimmed by 2 bases and the J gene end by 4 bases; junction bases not matched to a gene: 8. The germline CDR1 and CDR2 sequences are SGHRS and YFSETQ. CDR3 length equals 15 residues. CDR3 loop: CASSFLQGNGYGYTF. The DNA of the CDR3 is TGCGCCAGCAGCTTCCTACAGGGGAACGGCTATGGCTACACCTTC.

The chain carries TRBV13 and TRBJ2-1; D is possibly TRBD2 (6 bases). The V and J ends lost 4 bases and 3 bases respectively, with 16 bases between them. CDR3 length equals 16 residues. Germline V gene data show CDR1 as PRHDT and CDR2 as FYEKMQ (reference sequence). For the CDR3, the DNA is TGTGCCAGCAGCTCTGGTGTGGGGGGACTCTACAATGAGCAGTTCTTC. Its protein is CASSSGVGGLYNEQFF.

In DNA, the CDR3 is TGTACGACAGGTCAAGAGACCCAGTACTTC. This sequence encodes CTTGQETQYF. The rearrangement links TRBV30 to TRBJ2-5, with TRBD1 as a possible D gene (6 bases). CDR3 length equals 10 residues. The germline CDR1 and CDR2 sequences are GTSNPN and SVGIG (reference sequence).

The chain has TRBV5-4 and TRBJ2-1, with a tentative D call TRBD2 (5 bases). This CDR3 region has 13 residues. Germline assignment: CDR1 SGHNT and CDR2 YYREEE (reference sequence). V lost 2 bases and J lost 8, with 11 bases in between. CDR3 amino acids: CASSLPGSYEQFF. The CDR3 bases are TGTGCCAGCAGCTTACCGGGATCCTATGAGCAGTTCTTC.

This clone has a handful of counts. V is TRBV6-1 and J is TRBJ1-5; no definite D call. This CDR3 comprises 17 residues. The germline gives CDR1 MNHNS, CDR2 SASEGT. Trimming cost V 4 bases and J 4 bases, with 20 bases left between them. The CDR3 nucleotides read TGTGCCAGCAGTGGCTATGAGGACTCCCAAGGGAATCAGCCCCAGCATTTT. Translation: CASSGYEDSQGNQPQHF.

The rearrangement uses TRBV15 and TRBJ2-2; 9 nucleotides align to TRBD2. Germline trimming cut 3 bases from V and 3 bases from J; bases unmatched to any gene: 2. Per germline, CDR1 LNHNV and CDR2 YYDKDF (reference sequence). This CDR3 has 15 amino acids. The CDR3 bases are TGTGCCACCAGCAGTCGACTAGCGGACACCGGGGAGCTGTTTTTT. It is translated as CATSSRLADTGELFF.

The chain combines TRBV13 with TRBJ2-3; 12 positions match TRBD2. Germline trimming cut 2 bases from V and 6 bases from J; bases unmatched to any gene: 6. The CDR3 extends over 16 amino acids. Per germline, CDR1 PRHDT and CDR2 FYEKMQ (reference sequence). CDR3 protein: CASSLRELAGGDTQYF. The CDR3 nucleotides are TGTGCCAGCAGCTTAAGGGAACTAGCGGGGGGCGATACGCAGTATTTT.

The chain links TRBV2 to TRBJ2-1, with 10 bases lining up with TRBD2. V dropped 5 bases and J dropped 7; count of bases not matched to a gene: 2. The CDR3 loop spans 13 amino acids. Looked up from germline, CDR1 is SNHLY and CDR2 is FYNNEI. CDR3 DNA: TGTGCCAGCAGTAGCGGGGGGGGGAATGAGCAGTTCTTC. It specifies CASSSGGGNEQFF.

This clone came up many times. The chain combines TRBV5-6 with TRBJ1-4; 8 positions match TRBD1. V trimming: 4 bases; J trimming: 8 bases; junction bases outside the gene matches: 7. There are 14 residues in the CDR3. Germline loops: CDR1 SGHDT, CDR2 YYEEEE. The CDR3 region is CASSGGTGGEKLFF. CDR3 DNA: TGTGCCAGCAGCGGCGGGACAGGCGGCGAAAAACTGTTTTTT.